One T cell receptor (beta chain) is described in this entry. The antigen is not known. The data were taken from a study of T cell responses to AZD1222 COVID-19 vaccine. Study results and limitations: Repertoires in all cases were sampled only once the peak T cell response had passed. Breadth and depth of Spike-specific TCRs rose after two AZD1222 doses.

Libraries were prepared by immunoSEQ multiplex PCR; TCRdb keeps only in-frame clonotypes and omits some of them. The sample has 85,000 or so clones; 86% are singletons. Trimming at V came to 3 bases and at J to 4 bases, leaving 3 bases not matched to a gene. The CDR3 is 14 amino acids. Germline CDR1 is LGHNA and CDR2 is YSLEER. Second-dose intervals near 4 or 12 weeks were combined. This chain connects TRBV4-3 to TRBJ2-5; 9 bases are a match to TRBD2. This specimen consisted of peripheral blood, obtained 28 days after the second AZD1222 dose. The TCR sequence derives from an adult who received the AZD1222 COVID-19 vaccine. The CDR3 DNA follows: TGCGCCAGCAGCCACGAACTAGCGGGAGAGACCCAGTACTTC. Its translation is CASSHELAGETQYF.